This T cell receptor (beta chain) comes out of a study of T-cell memory formation after mild COVID-19. Study findings and constraints: CD8+ contracting clones occupied EMRA, while CD4+ ones occupied mainly CM and EM. Clones that got smaller from day 15 to 85 had even CD4/CD8, while clones growing later tipped toward CD4+.

TCRdb reprocessed the 5' RACE reads via MiXCR and lists one record per CDR3 protein. The sample includes hundreds of thousands of distinct CDR3 sequences, approximately 16% of them seen just once. The germline V gene has CDR1 SNHLY and CDR2 FYNNEI. The ends lost 1 base at V and 5 bases at J; junction bases unmatched: 19. The CDR3 is made up of 21 amino acids. This clonotype has just a few counts. The target antigen is unknown. This chain joins TRBV2 and TRBJ2-1, with 11 bases identical to TRBD2. This clonotype was obtained from a man between 18 and 29 years old who had mild COVID-19 (a few samples of this study predate the infection). Cell type and time point are not known. The sequenced sample was PBMCs or a T cell subset sorted from them (not recorded which). The CDR3 nucleotides read TGTGCCAGCAGTGAAGATGGGGGTTGGGCTGGCACTAGCGGGGGTAACAATGAGCAGTTCTTC. Its protein is CASSEDGGWAGTSGGNNEQFF.